The following is a TCR beta chain sequence with its context. This record belongs to a study of blood T cell repertoires in COVID-19. The CDR3 is made up of 13 amino acids. From germline, CDR1 is LGHDT and CDR2 YNNKEL (reference sequence). Trimming removed 0 bases at V and 8 bases at J, with 10 bases between. Produced via immunoSEQ multiplex PCR; TCRdb's table is partial and in-frame only. The table shows about 180,000 clones, with approximately 87% occurring only once. Material: peripheral blood. This TCR was sampled from a man between 65 and 85 years old with active or convalescent COVID-19. The rearrangement links TRBV3-1 (or the pseudogene TRBV3-2) to TRBJ1-2; D gene uncertain. The CDR3 DNA reads TGTGCCAGCAGCCAAGAAGGAGCTAGGGGCTACACCTTC. It is translated as CASSQEGARGYTF.